The 23 T cell receptor beta chains given below trace back to one sample, sequenced in a study of human T cells and chemical hapten exposure. The authors' total RNA extraction used unfractionated whole blood. TCRdb passed the 5' RACE reads through MiXCR, listing each CDR3 protein once. The table shows more than 75,000 distinct CDR3 sequences, with approximately 15% occurring only once. These receptors were collected from a female donor in good health.

The chain recombines TRBV12-3 or TRBV12-4 with TRBJ1-1, with no clear D. This CDR3 is 16 amino acids long. The V and J ends lost 5 bases and 6 bases respectively, with 22 bases between them. This chain's CDR3 is CASSPTTRGRWAEAFF. In DNA, the CDR3 is TGTGCCAGCAGTCCTACAACCCGTGGCCGATGGGCTGAAGCTTTCTTT.

The chain employs TRBV18 and TRBJ2-1, with TRBD2 identical over 11 bases. Germline V gene sequence: CDR1 KGHSH, CDR2 LQKENI. This CDR3 is 18 amino acids long. J gave up 9 bases and V 1 base, and 14 bases lay outside the gene matches. CDR3 coding DNA: TGTGCCAGCTCACCACGCCTAGCGGGAGGAGGGCCAATTAGTGAGCAGTTCTTC. Amino acids: CASSPRLAGGGPISEQFF.

The chain employs TRBV29-1 and TRBJ1-2; a weak D match, TRBD1 (5 bases). Per the germline V gene, CDR1 is SQVTM and CDR2 is ANQGSEA. V was clipped by 1 base and J by 6 bases, with 6 bases between them. This CDR3 region has 11 residues. The CDR3 spells CSVEGGDGYTF. In DNA form, the CDR3 reads TGCAGCGTTGAAGGAGGGGATGGCTACACCTTC.

This clonotype was observed a few times. The chain employs TRBV10-3 and TRBJ2-5; perhaps D is TRBD1 or TRBD2 (5 bases each). V lost 5 bases and J lost 3, with 16 bases in between. The CDR3 is 15 residues long. The germline V gene encodes CDR1 ENHRY and CDR2 SYGVKD. The CDR3 here is CAISPYRDGEETQYF. The CDR3 DNA reads TGTGCCATCAGTCCATACCGGGACGGCGAAGAGACCCAGTACTTC.

This clonotype was found many times. The gene calls are TRBV7-2 and TRBJ2-7, with 9 bases identical to TRBD2. The CDR3 contains 15 residues. Trimming cost V 5 bases and J 7 bases; bases outside gene matches: 12. The germline V gene has CDR1 SGHTA and CDR2 FQGNSA. In DNA, the CDR3 is TGTGCCAGCAGCCCTCGCGGTAGCGGGGGCGCGGAGCAGTACTTC. Protein product: CASSPRGSGGAEQYF.

The chain joins TRBV12-3 or TRBV12-4 to TRBJ2-7, with 9 bases identical to TRBD1. The CDR3 is 15 amino acids. With 6 bases clipped from V and 7 bases from J, the junction kept 13 bases outside the gene matches. CDR3 coding DNA: TGTGCCAGCAGGGAGCACCGGGACAGGGTGGGGGAGCAGTACTTC. Translated, it gives CASREHRDRVGEQYF.

This clonotype was observed a handful of times. The chain employs TRBV7-2 and TRBJ1-1; D is uncertain. The germline gives CDR1 SGHTA, CDR2 FQGNSA. V was shortened by 1 base and J by 11 bases, with 11 bases between the two germline ends. The CDR3 length is 12 residues. CDR3 region: CASSLEVGLAFF. As DNA, the CDR3 is TGTGCCAGCAGCTTAGAAGTAGGGCTTGCTTTCTTT.

As to this clonotype: A much larger clone lies a single base off, so this may be a read error. V usage is TRBV15 and J usage is TRBJ1-2, with 12 bases matching TRBD1. After removal of 7 bases from V and 4 bases from J, the junction contained 4 bases not matched to a gene. CDR3 length: 14 residues. The germline gives CDR1 LNHNV, CDR2 YYDKDF (reference sequence). The CDR3 DNA reads TGTGCCACCATCGGGACAGGGGGCTCCTATGGCTACACCTTC. It yields the protein CATIGTGGSYGYTF.

The V gene is TRBV6-2 or TRBV6-3, the J gene TRBJ2-2; tentative D call: TRBD1 (5 bases). Per the germline V gene, CDR1 is MNHEY and CDR2 is SVGEGT. V lost 5 bases to trimming and J lost 6 bases, with 16 bases between them. The CDR3 length is 15 residues. The CDR3: CASSHLSPRAGELFF. CDR3 in DNA: TGTGCCAGCAGTCACCTTAGCCCCAGGGCCGGGGAGCTGTTTTTT.

The rearrangement joins TRBV4-1 to TRBJ1-2; 7 positions match TRBD1. Germline-derived CDR1 and CDR2 are MGHRA and YSYEKL. Germline trimming cut 3 bases from V and 4 bases from J; bases unmatched to any gene: 5. There are 14 residues in the CDR3. The CDR3 is CASSHTGDRYGYTF. CDR3 bases: TGCGCCAGCAGCCATACAGGGGATCGCTATGGCTACACCTTC.

The CDR3 DNA sequence: TGTGCCAGCAGCTTAGATAGCGGGGGGCAACCCTACAATGAGCAGTTCTTC. Translated: CASSLDSGGQPYNEQFF. The genes are TRBV7-2 and TRBJ2-1, with TRBD2 matching over 10 bases. Losses at the gene ends were 1 base for V and 2 bases for J; bases not matched to a gene: 5. CDR1 is SGHTA, CDR2 FQGNSA, per germline. The CDR3 is made up of 17 amino acids.

This clonotype turned up a few times. The gene calls are TRBV5-1 and TRBJ1-1, with no clear D. CDR3 length: 15 residues. CDR1 is SGHRS, CDR2 YFSETQ, per germline. V lost 0 bases to trimming and J lost 1 base, with 10 bases between them. The CDR3 spells CASSLAKRQNTEAFF. Here the CDR3 DNA reads TGCGCCAGCAGCTTGGCCAAGAGGCAGAACACTGAAGCTTTCTTT.

The V gene is TRBV20-1, the J gene TRBJ1-2; 8 nucleotides agree with TRBD1. Germline V gives CDR1 DFQATT, CDR2 SNEGSKA (reference sequence). The J segment lost 0 bases and the V segment lost 6 bases, leaving 27 bases of the junction unmatched. The CDR3 is made up of 21 amino acids. The CDR3 DNA is TGCAGTGCCCATCCCGGGACAGGCTGGGGGGGAGGTGGAGCTTCTAACTATGGCTACACCTTC. This gives the protein CSAHPGTGWGGGGASNYGYTF.

This clonotype was seen a few times. V is TRBV5-1 and J is TRBJ1-2; a weak D match, TRBD1 (5 bases). This CDR3 spans 16 amino acids. CDR1 SGHRS and CDR2 YFSETQ come from the germline V gene. V shed 3 bases and J shed 3 bases, with 18 bases lying between them. CDR3 nucleotide sequence: TGCGCCAGCAGCTCGGAGCCCGACAGCGCCCACTATGGCTACACCTTC. It codes for CASSSEPDSAHYGYTF.

The rearrangement joins TRBV15 to TRBJ2-3; 7 bases are shared with TRBD2. With V trimmed by 1 base and J by 6 bases, 13 bases remained unmatched. The germline V gene encodes CDR1 LNHNV and CDR2 YYDKDF (reference sequence). This CDR3 region has 17 residues. CDR3 sequence reads: CATSRAPLAVRGDTQYF. In DNA form, the CDR3 reads TGTGCCACCAGCAGAGCACCCCTAGCGGTGCGGGGCGATACGCAGTATTTT. The full variable domain, in which reference TRBV15 and TRBJ2-3 provide the parts outside the CDR3, is DAMVIQNPRYQVTQFGKPVTLSCSQTLNHNVMYWYQQKSSQAPKLLFHYYDKDFNNEADTPDNFQSRRPNTSFCFLDIRSPGLGDTAMYLCATSRAPLAVRGDTQYFGPGTRLTVL.

The chain recombines TRBV6-6 with TRBJ2-1, with 15 bases fitting TRBD2. The germline V gene has CDR1 MNHNY and CDR2 SVGAGI (reference sequence). The CDR3 contains 17 residues. J gave up 6 bases and V 2 bases, and 5 bases lay outside the gene matches. CDR3 sequence (DNA): TGTGCCAGCAGTTACAGGACTAGCGGGGGGGCAGGCAATGAGCAGTTCTTC. This encodes CASSYRTSGGAGNEQFF.

V usage is TRBV7-2 and J usage is TRBJ2-3; the D is unclear. The germline gives CDR1 SGHTA, CDR2 FQGNSA. Trimming pared 2 bases from V and 4 bases from J, leaving 13 bases between. The CDR3 is 15 residues long. The DNA of the CDR3 is TGTGCCAGCAGCTTATGGGCCGGGTTAGCAGATACGCAGTATTTT. It yields the protein CASSLWAGLADTQYF. The entire variable domain, with the rest obtained from reference TRBV7-2 and TRBJ2-3, is as follows: GAGVSQSPSNKVTEKGKDVELRCDPISGHTALYWYRQSLGQGLEFLIYFQGNSAPDKSGLPSDRFSAERTGGSVSTLTIQRTQQEDSAVYLCASSLWAGLADTQYFGPGTRLTVL.

This clonotype was seen more than once but under ten times. This chain uses TRBV7-9 with TRBJ1-1; D perhaps matches TRBD1 (5 bases). The CDR3 is made up of 12 amino acids. Germline values: CDR1 SEHNR, CDR2 FQNEAQ (reference sequence). Between the trimmed V and J ends, which lost 11 bases and 1 base, there was a span of 11 bases. The CDR3 loop is CAGAGKNTEAFF. CDR3 sequence (DNA): TGTGCCGGGGCAGGGAAGAACACTGAAGCTTTCTTT.

This clonotype was counted a few times. This chain uses TRBV7-9 with TRBJ2-3; tentative D call: TRBD1 (6 bases). Deletions cut 5 bases from V and 2 bases from J, with 14 bases between. This CDR3 is 15 amino acids long. Germline values: CDR1 SEHNR, CDR2 FQNEAQ (reference sequence). CDR3 nucleotides: TGTGCCAGCAGCCCAGGAGTGGGGGCCACAGATACGCAGTATTTT. Its translation: CASSPGVGATDTQYF.

This clonotype was seen a handful of times. This chain joins TRBV3-1 and TRBJ1-6; no clear D gene. CDR1 is LGHDT, CDR2 YNNKEL, per germline (reference sequence). V was trimmed by 0 bases and J by 7 bases, leaving 7 bases between them. This CDR3 region has 14 residues. The CDR3 here is CASSQEGRNSPLHF. CDR3 bases: TGTGCCAGCAGCCAAGAGGGAAGGAATTCACCCCTCCACTTT.

The chain joins TRBV7-2 to TRBJ2-7, with 9 nucleotides matching TRBD2. CDR1 is SGHTA, CDR2 FQGNSA, per germline. The trim removed 5 bases at V and 4 bases at J, leaving 9 bases unmatched. The CDR3 length is 15 residues. The CDR3, as DNA: TGTGCCAGCAGCCCCGAAGGGACTAGCCCGTACGAGCAGTACTTC. It translates to CASSPEGTSPYEQYF.

The chain carries TRBV5-6 and TRBJ2-6, with TRBD1 matching 8 bases. The V gene's germline CDR1 is SGHDT and CDR2 YYEEEE. J gave up 0 bases and V 3 bases, and 11 bases lay outside the gene matches. CDR3 length equals 19 residues. The CDR3 loop is CASSSPMGTGLSGANVLTF. The CDR3 nucleotides read TGTGCCAGCAGCTCTCCGATGGGGACAGGTCTCTCTGGGGCCAACGTCCTGACTTTC.

V usage is TRBV7-8 and J usage is TRBJ2-3; 8 bases agree with TRBD2. CDR3 size: 19 residues. Per the germline V gene, CDR1 is SGHVS and CDR2 is FQNEAQ. Germline trimming cut 2 bases from V and 0 bases from J; bases unmatched to any gene: 13. The CDR3 DNA reads as TGTGCCAGCAGCTTAACCCTATCCCGTCGGGAGGGCAGCACAGATACGCAGTATTTT. This sequence encodes CASSLTLSRREGSTDTQYF.